These T cell receptor beta chains were read from a single sample in a study of T cell changes during pregnancy in multiple sclerosis. Here immunoSEQ multiplex PCR was the method, and the copy in TCRdb shows in-frame clones only, minus some. The data show tens of thousands of clones, 90% to 95% seen once. Sequenced material: CD8+ T cells from peripheral blood mononuclear cells, taken in the third trimester of pregnancy. The source of these receptors is a female donor with multiple sclerosis, enrolled in a pregnancy study. CDR3s include the opening cysteine and the closing phenylalanine or tryptophan. A D gene is named only where the DNA matches it firmly. A clone size is listed for some rows: how often the clone was seen (once, few, many), or a class if it is expanded.

length,size,D,V,J,CDR3,DNA
15,.,.,TRBV5-1,TRBJ1-1,CASSLAGVMHTEAFF,TGCGCCAGCAGCTTGGCGGGGGTGATGCACACTGAAGCTTTCTTT
14,once,TRBD2,TRBV29-1,TRBJ2-2,CSVALAGGTGELFF,TGCAGCGTTGCTCTAGCGGGAGGGACCGGGGAGCTGTTTTTT
16,.,TRBD1,TRBV6-5,TRBJ1-2,CASSYGGTGGAYGYTF,TGTGCCAGCAGTTACGGTGGGACAGGGGGCGCCTATGGCTACACCTTC
15,.,TRBD2,TRBV5-1,TRBJ2-1,CASSFSLAGGNEQFF,TGCGCCAGCAGCTTCTCTTTAGCGGGAGGCAATGAGCAGTTCTTC
13,.,.,TRBV6-5,TRBJ2-1,CASSSDIYNEQFF,TGTGCCAGCAGTTCCGACATCTACAATGAGCAGTTCTTC
15,.,TRBD1,TRBV18,TRBJ1-1,CASSPRTGLNTEAFF,TGTGCCAGCTCACCACGGACAGGTCTGAACACTGAAGCTTTCTTT
14,.,.,TRBV10-1,TRBJ2-5,CASSEVGAQETQYF,TGCGCCAGCAGTGAGGTGGGAGCACAAGAGACCCAGTACTTC
14,.,.,TRBV7-6,TRBJ2-1,CASSLGYAGNEQFF,TGTGCCAGCAGCTTAGGCTACGCAGGGAATGAGCAGTTCTTC
13,.,.,TRBV4-1,TRBJ1-1,CASRTRGDTEAFF,TGCGCCAGCAGGACCCGGGGAGACACTGAAGCTTTCTTT
14,.,.,TRBV11-1,TRBJ2-7,CASSLARGGSEQYF,TGTGCCAGCAGCTTAGCTAGAGGTGGCTCCGAGCAGTACTTC
15,.,TRBD1,TRBV4-2,TRBJ1-4,CASSQAGTGVEKLFF,TGTGCCAGCAGCCAAGCCGGGACAGGGGTGGAAAAACTGTTTTTT
15,once,TRBD2,TRBV10-2,TRBJ2-7,CASSEVVGGPNEQYF,TGCGCCAGCAGTGAGGTGGTGGGAGGGCCCAACGAGCAGTACTTC
15,.,TRBD1,TRBV28,TRBJ1-5,CASSPDRDSNQPQHF,TGTGCCAGCAGCCCGGACAGGGATAGCAATCAGCCCCAGCATTTT
16,.,TRBD1,TRBV5-6,TRBJ1-6,CASSLPPGTENSPLHF,TGTGCCAGCAGCTTACCGCCCGGGACAGAAAATTCACCCCTCCACTTT
15,.,.,TRBV13,TRBJ1-3,CASSLVTGAGNTIYF,TGTGCCAGCAGCTTAGTAACAGGCGCCGGAAACACCATATATTTT
13,.,.,TRBV7-9,TRBJ1-4,CASSEGSNEKLFF,TGTGCCAGCAGCGAGGGTAGTAATGAAAAACTGTTTTTT
14,.,.,TRBV27,TRBJ2-7,CASGYRDNSYEQYF,TGTGCCAGCGGTTACCGGGACAACTCCTACGAGCAGTACTTC
13,.,.,TRBV5-6,TRBJ2-3,CASSGASTDTQYF,TGTGCCAGCAGCGGGGCTAGCACAGATACGCAGTATTTT
14,.,TRBD1,TRBV7-9,TRBJ2-5,CASSEDRARETQYF,TGTGCCAGCAGCGAGGACAGGGCGCGGGAGACCCAGTACTTC
16,.,.,TRBV7-2,TRBJ2-2,CASSLLIAVNTGELFF,TGTGCCAGCAGCTTATTAATAGCGGTGAACACCGGGGAGCTGTTTTTT
12,few,.,TRBV2,TRBJ1-1,CASRYRVAEAFF,TGTGCCAGCAGATACAGGGTGGCTGAAGCTTTCTTT
16,.,.,TRBV28,TRBJ2-3,CASSLLWRQSTDTQYF,TGTGCCAGCAGTTTACTCTGGCGGCAGAGCACAGATACGCAGTATTTT
16,once,TRBD2,TRBV7-9,TRBJ2-3,CASSYRPGGGTDTQYF,TGTGCCAGCAGCTACCGGCCGGGAGGAGGAACAGATACGCAGTATTTT
12,.,TRBD1,TRBV5-1,TRBJ2-7,CASSSDRYEQYF,TGCGCCAGCAGCTCGGACAGGTACGAGCAGTACTTC
15,.,.,TRBV6-1,TRBJ1-2,CASSDWVQGQDGYTF,TGTGCCAGCAGTGACTGGGTCCAGGGGCAGGATGGCTACACCTTC
16,.,TRBD2,TRBV4-1,TRBJ2-7,CASSQEGGLAVYEQYF,TGCGCCAGCAGCCAAGAAGGCGGACTAGCGGTCTACGAGCAGTACTTC
15,.,.,TRBV28,TRBJ2-1,CASTVDGSSYNEQFF,TGTGCCAGCACCGTCGACGGGAGCTCCTACAATGAGCAGTTCTTC
11,.,.,TRBV2,TRBJ2-7,CASETNDEQYF,TGTGCCAGCGAGACTAACGACGAGCAGTACTTC
18,.,TRBD1,TRBV5-1,TRBJ2-6,CASSLAGTGGPGANVLTF,TGCGCCAGCAGCTTGGCCGGGACAGGGGGTCCTGGGGCCAACGTCCTGACTTTC
14,once,TRBD1,TRBV11-2,TRBJ2-7,CASSPGTGYYEQYF,TGTGCCAGCAGTCCCGGGACAGGGTACTACGAGCAGTACTTC
15,.,TRBD2,TRBV5-6,TRBJ2-5,CASSLEAGDWETQYF,TGTGCCAGCAGCTTGGAGGCGGGAGATTGGGAGACCCAGTACTTC
15,.,.,TRBV2,TRBJ2-1,CASRVWQGEDNEQFF,TGTGCCAGCAGAGTTTGGCAGGGGGAGGACAATGAGCAGTTCTTC
19,.,TRBD1,TRBV7-2,TRBJ2-3,CASSSPHWDRDPYTDTQYF,TGTGCCAGCAGCTCCCCTCATTGGGACAGGGATCCCTACACAGATACGCAGTATTTT
14,.,TRBD1,TRBV6-6,TRBJ1-6,CATISRQGSPPLHF,TGTGCCACCATATCAAGACAGGGATCGCCACCCCTCCACTTT
14,.,.,TRBV19,TRBJ1-1,CASKLRDLNTEAFF,TGTGCCAGTAAACTGCGAGATCTGAACACTGAAGCTTTCTTT
13,.,.,TRBV5-4,TRBJ1-2,CASSAGPTYGYTF,TGTGCCAGCAGCGCGGGTCCTACTTATGGCTACACCTTC
15,.,.,TRBV5-3,TRBJ1-6,CARSYPTDYNSPLHF,TGTGCCAGAAGCTATCCGACAGACTATAATTCACCCCTCCACTTT
15,.,.,TRBV5-5,TRBJ1-1,CASAATGALNTEAFF,TGTGCCAGCGCAGCGACAGGAGCCTTGAACACTGAAGCTTTCTTT
13,.,.,TRBV10-3,TRBJ2-1,CAISFRGADEQFF,TGTGCCATCAGTTTCAGGGGGGCCGATGAGCAGTTCTTC
15,.,TRBD2,TRBV30,TRBJ2-2,CAWEASGISTGELFF,TGTGCCTGGGAGGCTAGCGGGATAAGTACCGGGGAGCTGTTTTTT
15,.,.,TRBV2,TRBJ1-5,CASSEGNLRFQPQHF,TGTGCCAGCAGTGAAGGTAACCTACGGTTTCAGCCCCAGCATTTT
16,once,TRBD2,TRBV5-1,TRBJ2-7,CASSLAAGTRYYEQYF,TGCGCCAGCAGCTTGGCTGCCGGGACTAGATACTACGAGCAGTACTTC
15,once,TRBD1,TRBV11-2,TRBJ2-7,CASSPPGQGFEEQYF,TGTGCCAGCAGCCCCCCGGGACAGGGCTTTGAAGAGCAGTACTTC
15,.,TRBD2,TRBV5-4,TRBJ2-7,CASSLGTSGNYEQYF,TGTGCCAGCAGCTTGGGGACTAGCGGGAACTACGAGCAGTACTTC
16,.,TRBD2,TRBV4-1,TRBJ2-7,CASSQDPLAGGSEQYF,TGCGCCAGCAGCCAAGATCCCCTAGCGGGAGGGAGCGAGCAGTACTTC
11,.,.,TRBV19,TRBJ1-1,CASMKLQEAFF,TGTGCCAGTATGAAATTACAGGAAGCTTTCTTT
15,.,.,TRBV10-1,TRBJ2-2,CASSDTSLDTGELFF,TGCGCCAGCAGTGATACTAGCTTAGACACCGGGGAGCTGTTTTTT
14,.,.,TRBV4-1,TRBJ2-5,CASSLRLAEETQYF,TGCGCCAGCAGCCTCCGGTTAGCGGAAGAGACCCAGTACTTC
15,.,.,TRBV11-3,TRBJ2-1,CASSLGRELINEQFF,TGTGCCAGCAGCTTAGGCAGGGAATTGATCAATGAGCAGTTCTTC